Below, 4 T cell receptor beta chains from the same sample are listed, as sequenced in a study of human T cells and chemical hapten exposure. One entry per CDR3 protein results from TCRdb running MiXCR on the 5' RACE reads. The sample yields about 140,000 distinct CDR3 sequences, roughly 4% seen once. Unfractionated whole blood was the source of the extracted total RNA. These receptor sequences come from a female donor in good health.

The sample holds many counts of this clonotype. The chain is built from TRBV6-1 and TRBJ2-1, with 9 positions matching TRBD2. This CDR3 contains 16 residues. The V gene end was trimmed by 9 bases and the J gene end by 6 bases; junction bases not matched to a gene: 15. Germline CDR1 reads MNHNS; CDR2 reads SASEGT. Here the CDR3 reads CASIVGGGASSNEQFF. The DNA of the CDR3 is TGTGCCAGTATTGTTGGCGGGGGGGCCTCTAGCAATGAGCAGTTCTTC.

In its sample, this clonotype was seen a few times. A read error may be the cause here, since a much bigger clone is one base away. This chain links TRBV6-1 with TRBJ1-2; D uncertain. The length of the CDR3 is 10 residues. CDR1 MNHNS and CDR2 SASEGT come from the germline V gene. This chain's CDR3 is CASGNYGDTF. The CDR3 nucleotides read TGTGCCAGCGGAAACTATGGCGACACCTTC.

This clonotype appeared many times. The CDR3 protein is CASFLSTGKNEQFF. CDR3 DNA sequence: TGCGCCAGCTTCTTGTCGACGGGGAAGAATGAGCAGTTCTTC. The chain employs TRBV5-1 and TRBJ2-1; a weak D match, TRBD2 (5 bases). The CDR3 has 14 amino acids. The V gene's germline CDR1 is SGHRS and CDR2 YFSETQ. The ends were cut back, 7 bases at V and 7 bases at J, with 18 bases in the middle.

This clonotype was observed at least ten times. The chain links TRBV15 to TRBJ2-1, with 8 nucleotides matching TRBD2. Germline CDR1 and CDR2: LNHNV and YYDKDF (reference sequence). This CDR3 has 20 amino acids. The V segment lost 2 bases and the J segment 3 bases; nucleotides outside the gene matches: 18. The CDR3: CATSRTYSAGGGGYYNEQFF. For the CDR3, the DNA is TGTGCCACCAGCAGAACTTACTCTGCGGGGGGCGGGGGGTACTACAATGAGCAGTTCTTC.